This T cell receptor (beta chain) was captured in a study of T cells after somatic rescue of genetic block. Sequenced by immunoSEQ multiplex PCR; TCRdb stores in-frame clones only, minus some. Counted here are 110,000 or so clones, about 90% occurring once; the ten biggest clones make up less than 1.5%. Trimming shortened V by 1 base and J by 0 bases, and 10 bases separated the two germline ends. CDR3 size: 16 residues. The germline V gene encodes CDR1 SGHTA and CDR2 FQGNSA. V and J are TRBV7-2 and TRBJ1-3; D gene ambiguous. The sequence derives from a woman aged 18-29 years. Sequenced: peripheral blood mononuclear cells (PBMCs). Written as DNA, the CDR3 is TGTGCCAGCAGCTTAGGGCCACTTACCTCTGGAAACACCATATATTTT. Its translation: CASSLGPLTSGNTIYF.